A selection of T cell receptor beta chains follows, all from one sample in a study of OX40 agonist ivuxolimab in advanced cancers. Some clones are missing from TCRdb's copy, which holds only in-frame ones; the method was immunoSEQ multiplex PCR. This table has 150,000 to 190,000 clones, roughly 94% appearing once. The sequences come from CD4+ or CD8+ T cells sorted from blood, collected in a trial of the OX40 agonist ivuxolimab. These TCRs come from an adult with an advanced solid tumor such as melanoma, head and neck, liver or kidney cancer. CDR3s include the opening cysteine and the closing phenylalanine or tryptophan. The order of the fields is D gene, V gene, J gene, CDR3 protein. D genes are given only for firm matches.

D gene: NA; V gene: TRBV19; J gene: TRBJ1-2; CDR3 protein: CASSSRGLADTF
D gene: TRBD1; V gene: TRBV7-2; J gene: TRBJ2-2; CDR3 protein: CASSPRQGATTGELFF
D gene: TRBD2; V gene: TRBV5-1; J gene: TRBJ2-1; CDR3 protein: CASRVAGDYNEQFF
D gene: NA; V gene: TRBV5-4; J gene: TRBJ2-2; CDR3 protein: CASSLLARENTGELFF
D gene: TRBD2; V gene: TRBV9; J gene: TRBJ2-5; CDR3 protein: CASSVGASGGPGETQYF
D gene: NA; V gene: TRBV10-1; J gene: TRBJ2-7; CDR3 protein: CATSGTVDEQYF
D gene: NA; V gene: TRBV6-1; J gene: TRBJ1-2; CDR3 protein: CASSGQELSIGYTF
D gene: NA; V gene: TRBV5-1; J gene: TRBJ2-7; CDR3 protein: CASSLGAGQSYEQYF
D gene: NA; V gene: TRBV11-2; J gene: TRBJ2-5; CDR3 protein: CASSLGGAETQYF
D gene: TRBD2; V gene: TRBV4-1; J gene: TRBJ2-7; CDR3 protein: CASSQGRGTVGFEQYF
D gene: NA; V gene: TRBV2; J gene: TRBJ2-1; CDR3 protein: CASNPLWGSSYNEQFF
D gene: TRBD2; V gene: TRBV10-3; J gene: TRBJ2-3; CDR3 protein: CAIKTGREGSWGTDTQYF
D gene: TRBD1; V gene: TRBV10-3; J gene: TRBJ1-2; CDR3 protein: CAISGDRGVGYTF
D gene: NA; V gene: TRBV7-9; J gene: TRBJ1-2; CDR3 protein: CASSLRGQPGGAYGYTF
D gene: NA; V gene: TRBV6-5; J gene: TRBJ2-7; CDR3 protein: CASSYMGLPYEQYF
D gene: NA; V gene: TRBV7-9; J gene: TRBJ1-1; CDR3 protein: CASGAVQGNTEAFF
D gene: NA; V gene: TRBV9; J gene: NA; CDR3 protein: CASSPGVVSYEQYF
D gene: TRBD2; V gene: TRBV11-3; J gene: TRBJ2-1; CDR3 protein: CASRASGGGEQFF
D gene: NA; V gene: TRBV19; J gene: TRBJ2-2; CDR3 protein: CASSIRRNSNTGELFF
D gene: TRBD1; V gene: TRBV5-4; J gene: TRBJ1-6; CDR3 protein: CASSLVPQGVGNSPLHF
D gene: NA; V gene: TRBV5-1; J gene: TRBJ1-2; CDR3 protein: CASSLAGVNYGYTF
D gene: NA; V gene: TRBV19; J gene: TRBJ2-6; CDR3 protein: CASSIDRRSSGANVLTF
D gene: NA; V gene: TRBV5-4; J gene: TRBJ1-1; CDR3 protein: CASSLEGGRYTEAFF
D gene: NA; V gene: TRBV5-1; J gene: TRBJ2-4; CDR3 protein: CASTSADRNIQYF
D gene: NA; V gene: TRBV6-5; J gene: TRBJ1-2; CDR3 protein: CASSYSMANYGYTF
D gene: NA; V gene: TRBV7-8; J gene: TRBJ1-2; CDR3 protein: CASSLQENYGYTF
D gene: NA; V gene: TRBV4-2; J gene: TRBJ1-2; CDR3 protein: CASSQDTGTYGYTF
D gene: NA; V gene: TRBV5-1; J gene: TRBJ2-5; CDR3 protein: CASSLGAASETQYF
D gene: NA; V gene: TRBV5-1; J gene: TRBJ2-1; CDR3 protein: CASVEGLVGEQFF
D gene: NA; V gene: TRBV29-1; J gene: TRBJ2-2; CDR3 protein: CSVEASGSLNTGELFF
D gene: NA; V gene: TRBV10-3; J gene: TRBJ1-1; CDR3 protein: CAISESGVGEAFF